This T cell receptor (beta chain) was found in a study of metastatic and nonmetastatic thyroid tumors. Thyroid surgery took place with no prior treatment in any patient. The CDR3 length is 15 residues. The V gene lost 3 bases and the J gene lost 1 base, with 12 bases spanning the gap. CDR1 is SGHTA and CDR2 is FQGTGA in the germline V gene. TCRdb re-analyzed the PCR reads using MiXCR. The sample yields under 9,000 clones, over 35% seen once. The sequenced sample was tumor tissue. The chain employs TRBV7-3 and TRBJ1-1; D is unclear. The source of this sequence is a male donor with papillary thyroid cancer or a benign thyroid nodule (not recorded which). Some clones in this sample may be carry-over from other donors' samples. Here the CDR3 DNA reads TGTGCCAGCAGCTTCAAGGGAGACAAGAACACTGAAGCTTTCTTT. Its translation is CASSFKGDKNTEAFF.